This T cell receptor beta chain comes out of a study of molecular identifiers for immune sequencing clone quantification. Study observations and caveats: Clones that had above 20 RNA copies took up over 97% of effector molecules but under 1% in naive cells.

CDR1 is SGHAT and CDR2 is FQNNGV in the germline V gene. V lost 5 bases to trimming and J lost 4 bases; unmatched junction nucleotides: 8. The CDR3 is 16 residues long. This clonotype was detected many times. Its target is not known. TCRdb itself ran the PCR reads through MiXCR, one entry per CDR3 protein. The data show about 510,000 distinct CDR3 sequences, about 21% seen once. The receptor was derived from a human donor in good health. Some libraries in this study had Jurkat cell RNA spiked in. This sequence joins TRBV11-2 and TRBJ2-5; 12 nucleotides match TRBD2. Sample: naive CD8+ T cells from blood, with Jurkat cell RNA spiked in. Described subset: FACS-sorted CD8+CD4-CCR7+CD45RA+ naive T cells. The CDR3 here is CASSGLAGTHGETQYF. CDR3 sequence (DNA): TGTGCCAGCAGCGGACTAGCGGGGACGCACGGAGAGACCCAGTACTTC.